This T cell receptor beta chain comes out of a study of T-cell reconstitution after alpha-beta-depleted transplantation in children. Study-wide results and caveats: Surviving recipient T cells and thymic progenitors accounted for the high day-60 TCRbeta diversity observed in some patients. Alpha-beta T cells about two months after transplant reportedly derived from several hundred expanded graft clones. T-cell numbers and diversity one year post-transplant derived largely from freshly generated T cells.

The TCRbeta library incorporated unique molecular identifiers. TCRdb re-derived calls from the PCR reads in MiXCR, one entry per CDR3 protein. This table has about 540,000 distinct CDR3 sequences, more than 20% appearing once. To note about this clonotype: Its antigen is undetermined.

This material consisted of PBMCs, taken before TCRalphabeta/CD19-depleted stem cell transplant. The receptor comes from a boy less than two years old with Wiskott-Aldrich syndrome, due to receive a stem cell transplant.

CDR3 protein: CASSWLGEQFF. CDR3 sequence (DNA): TGTGCCAGCAGTTGGTTGGGTGAGCAGTTCTTC. The chain recombines TRBV6-5 with TRBJ2-1, with D unresolved. V was clipped by 4 bases and J by 9 bases, with 7 bases between them. This CDR3 contains 11 residues. Per germline, CDR1 MNHEY and CDR2 SVGAGI.